This T cell receptor (beta chain) came from a study of blood T cell repertoires in COVID-19. Assay: immunoSEQ multiplex PCR; the TCRdb copy retains only in-frame clones and omits some. The repertoire includes about 200,000 clones, more than 85% of them detected once, and 3% sits in the top ten. The CDR3 has 15 amino acids. Losses at the gene ends were 4 bases for V and 3 bases for J; bases not matched to a gene: 6. CDR1 and CDR2 from the germline V gene are SGHTA and FQGNSA. This sequence was found in a man aged 55 to 69 with acute or convalescent COVID-19. The rearrangement uses TRBV7-2 and TRBJ2-3; 8 bases fit TRBD2. The specimen sequenced was peripheral blood. CDR3 protein: CASSSVRLATDTQYF. CDR3 DNA: TGTGCCAGCAGCTCCGTCCGACTAGCGACAGATACGCAGTATTTT.